Shown below are 30 T cell receptor beta chains from a single sample sequenced in a study of cytomegalovirus exposure and HLA in healthy donors (TCRdb year 2017). The library was produced with the immunoSEQ multiplex PCR assay. For the multiplex PCR, a mixture combining 60 forward primers for TCR Vbeta segments and 13 reverse primers for TCR Jbeta segments was used. This immuneACCESS table, as held by TCRdb, lists in-frame sequences with V and J called but not all clones. Of the missing ones, under half trace to an unresolved V gene in checked studies; the others have no known cause. This sample's listing comprises about 210,000 clones. The ten largest account for about 0.9% of the sample. Sequencing input: PBMCs. All receptors come from a woman aged 30 to 39 in good health and CMV-seropositive.

V gene TRBV2 combines with J gene TRBJ1-1; a weak D match, TRBD1 (6 bases). The CDR3 is 14 amino acids. The germline gives CDR1 SNHLY, CDR2 FYNNEI. The V end was cut by 7 bases, the J end by 1 base, with 13 bases between. CDR3 region: CASTPRGWNTEAFF. CDR3 sequence (DNA): TGTGCCAGCACCCCAAGGGGGTGGAACACTGAAGCTTTCTTT.

The V gene is TRBV6-1, the J gene TRBJ2-2, with 7 nucleotides matching TRBD1. J was trimmed by 5 bases and V by 8 bases; bases with no gene match: 5. This CDR3 is built from 13 residues. Germline V gene lookup returns CDR1 MNHNS and CDR2 SASEGT. CDR3 coding DNA: TGTGCCAGCGACAGGGTCGGGACCGGGGAGCTGTTTTTT. Protein sequence: CASDRVGTGELFF.

The chain carries TRBV7-9 and TRBJ1-1; D might be TRBD1 (6 bases). The ends were cut back, 5 bases at V and 7 bases at J, with 20 bases in the middle. The CDR3 runs 15 residues. Per the germline V gene, CDR1 is SEHNR and CDR2 is FQNEAQ (reference sequence). Written as DNA, the CDR3 is TGTGCCAGCAGCCTCGGGGGGGCCCAGAGGATTGAAGCTTTCTTT. Protein product: CASSLGGAQRIEAFF. The variable domain in full, completed from reference TRBV7-9 and TRBJ1-1, reads DTGVSQNPRHKITKRGQNVTFRCDPISEHNRLYWYRQTLGQGPEFLTYFQNEAQLEKSRLLSDRFSAERPKGSFSTLEIQRTEQGDSAMYLCASSLGGAQRIEAFFGQGTRLTVV.

The chain carries TRBV27 and TRBJ2-1; a weak D match, TRBD2 (6 bases). Per germline, CDR1 MNHEY and CDR2 SMNVEV (reference sequence). V was pared by 4 bases and J by 7 bases, with 11 bases between. The CDR3 runs 13 residues. The chain's CDR3 is CASSSRLGNEQFF. CDR3 bases: TGTGCCAGCAGTTCCAGACTAGGGAATGAGCAGTTCTTC.

The CDR3: CASSPIQGLSSGNTIYF. CDR3 bases: TGTGCCAGCAGTCCGATACAGGGCTTGAGCTCTGGAAACACCATATATTTT. V is TRBV25-1 and J is TRBJ1-3, with D possibly matching TRBD1 (6 bases). This CDR3 has 17 amino acids. CDR1 MGHDK and CDR2 SYGVNS come from the germline V gene. The V gene lost 5 bases and the J gene lost 0 bases, with 17 bases spanning the gap.

This chain uses TRBV6-6 with TRBJ1-1; perhaps TRBD1 as D (6 bases). The CDR3 sequence is 13 residues long. Per the germline V gene, CDR1 is MNHNY and CDR2 is SVGAGI (reference sequence). V was pared by 6 bases and J by 1 base, with 9 bases between. DNA for the CDR3: TGTGCCAGCAGCACAGGGCGGAACACTGAAGCTTTCTTT. Protein product: CASSTGRNTEAFF.

The CDR3 DNA reads TGTGCCAGCAGCTTATCATCCCCGGCCCAGTACTTC. It specifies CASSLSSPAQYF. The gene calls are TRBV5-6 and TRBJ2-5; D is unresolved. The CDR3 runs 12 residues. The ends were cut back, 2 bases at V and 9 bases at J, with 11 bases in the middle. Germline V gene data show CDR1 as SGHDT and CDR2 as YYEEEE.

With regard to this clone: The same CDR3 arises from other DNA sequences in this sample as well. The J gene is TRBJ1-1, the V gene TRBV27; D remains ambiguous. The CDR3 contains 12 residues. V lost 0 bases and J 4 bases, leaving 3 bases between the germline ends. Germline V gene sequence: CDR1 MNHEY, CDR2 SMNVEV (reference sequence). In nucleotides, the CDR3 is TGTGCCAGCAGTTTATCCGGCACTGAAGCTTTCTTT. Amino acids: CASSLSGTEAFF.

The chain is built from TRBV7-8 and TRBJ2-5; 11 positions agree with TRBD1. The CDR3 has 16 residues. The germline gives CDR1 SGHVS, CDR2 FQNEAQ. With V trimmed by 5 bases and J by 5 bases, 10 bases remained unmatched. CDR3 protein: CASSRSDRGPRETQYF. The CDR3 bases are TGTGCCAGCAGCCGATCGGACAGGGGGCCGCGGGAGACCCAGTACTTC.

J is TRBJ2-1 and V is TRBV5-1, with D perhaps TRBD2 (6 bases). With 1 base removed from V and 2 bases from J, the gap between germline ends came to 13 bases. The CDR3 length is 16 residues. Germline loops: CDR1 SGHRS, CDR2 YFSETQ. The CDR3 coding sequence is TGCGCCAGCAGCTTGTCGGCGGGGCCCCCCTACAATGAGCAGTTCTTC. Amino acids: CASSLSAGPPYNEQFF.

The genes are TRBV16 and TRBJ1-3, with D perhaps matching TRBD1 (5 bases). V was trimmed by 1 base and J by 0 bases, leaving 10 bases between them. From germline, CDR1 is KGHSY and CDR2 FQNENV. The CDR3 loop spans 16 amino acids. The CDR3 sequence: CASSQWGVNSGNTIYF. The CDR3, as DNA: TGTGCCAGCAGCCAATGGGGGGTCAACTCTGGAAACACCATATATTTT.

In nucleotides, the CDR3 is TGTGCCAGCAGTGAGCGCATCTCTGGAAACACCATATATTTT. Translated: CASSERISGNTIYF. V is TRBV2 and J is TRBJ1-3; the D is unclear. Deletions cut 3 bases from V and 0 bases from J, with 6 bases between. This CDR3 contains 14 residues. Germline assignment: CDR1 SNHLY and CDR2 FYNNEI. The full variable domain, its missing parts supplied by reference TRBV2 and TRBJ1-3, is EPEVTQTPSHQVTQMGQEVILRCVPISNHLYFYWYRQILGQKVEFLVSFYNNEISEKSEIFDDQFSVERPDGSNFTLKIRSTKLEDSAMYFCASSERISGNTIYFGEGSWLTVV.

The J gene is TRBJ1-1, the V gene TRBV7-9; 12 nucleotides line up with TRBD1. Per germline, CDR1 SEHNR and CDR2 FQNEAQ (reference sequence). Unmatched junction bases numbered 6, after V lost 7 bases and J lost 12 bases. The CDR3 runs 12 residues. The chain's CDR3 is CASTPGQGASFF. DNA of the CDR3: TGTGCCAGCACCCCGGGACAGGGGGCATCTTTCTTT. Full variable domain (missing parts from reference TRBV7-9 and TRBJ1-1): DTGVSQNPRHKITKRGQNVTFRCDPISEHNRLYWYRQTLGQGPEFLTYFQNEAQLEKSRLLSDRFSAERPKGSFSTLEIQRTEQGDSAMYLCASTPGQGASFFGQGTRLTVV.

The rearrangement joins TRBV13 to TRBJ1-2; 8 positions agree with TRBD1. The ends lost 7 bases at V and 6 bases at J; junction bases unmatched: 13. The CDR3 loop spans 15 amino acids. Per germline, CDR1 PRHDT and CDR2 FYEKMQ (reference sequence). The CDR3 region is CASTKISGGADGYTF. The CDR3 coding sequence is TGTGCCAGCACCAAAATCTCAGGGGGCGCCGATGGCTACACCTTC.

V and J are TRBV5-6 and TRBJ1-2; possible D gene TRBD1, 5 bases. Germline V gene lookup returns CDR1 SGHDT and CDR2 YYEEEE. The CDR3 is made up of 14 amino acids. Trimming left V 4 bases short and J 5 bases short, with 15 bases between. The CDR3 sequence: CASSTLTGEYGYTF. CDR3 in DNA: TGTGCCAGCAGCACACTTACGGGGGAATATGGCTACACCTTC.

This sequence joins TRBV6-5 and TRBJ2-7; TRBD1 matches at 7 bases. Trimming cost V 8 bases and J 2 bases; bases outside gene matches: 9. The CDR3 extends over 14 amino acids. Germline loops: CDR1 MNHEY, CDR2 SVGAGI. This CDR3 reads CASGRQGGPYEQYF. CDR3 nucleotides: TGTGCCAGCGGACGGCAAGGGGGCCCCTACGAGCAGTACTTC.

Concerning this clone: Other DNA sequences in the same sample also yield this CDR3. The rearrangement joins TRBV29-1 to TRBJ1-1; 8 nucleotides line up with TRBD1. This CDR3 is built from 13 residues. The germline gives CDR1 SQVTM, CDR2 ANQGSEA. V dropped 3 bases and J dropped 1; count of bases not matched to a gene: 1. The chain's CDR3 is CSVDRGQNTEAFF. CDR3 DNA: TGCAGCGTTGACAGGGGGCAGAACACTGAAGCTTTCTTT.

J is TRBJ1-3 and V is TRBV18; 9 bases align to TRBD1. Germline V gene sequence: CDR1 KGHSH, CDR2 LQKENI. V lost 5 bases to trimming and J lost 2 bases; unmatched junction nucleotides: 4. The CDR3 totals 15 residues. The CDR3 nucleotides read TGTGCCAGCTCAAGACGACAGGGGGCTGGAAACACCATATATTTT. Protein: CASSRRQGAGNTIYF.

J is TRBJ1-5 and V is TRBV7-2; D not resolved. This CDR3 has 15 amino acids. The germline V and J ends were trimmed by 1 base and 11 bases, with 18 bases remaining between them. The germline CDR1 and CDR2 sequences are SGHTA and FQGNSA. As DNA, the CDR3 is TGTGCCAGCAGCTTAGAGGGAGCCCCCGGCTCAGCCCAGCATTTT. Residues: CASSLEGAPGSAQHF.

The V call is TRBV27, the J call TRBJ1-1, with 10 bases that match TRBD1. Germline CDR1 and CDR2: MNHEY and SMNVEV (reference sequence). Trimming cost V 6 bases and J 6 bases; bases outside gene matches: 7. CDR3 size: 14 residues. As DNA, the CDR3 is TGTGCCAGCAGGGGGACAGGGGTTCTCTCTGAAGCTTTCTTT. Its translation: CASRGTGVLSEAFF.

The gene calls are TRBV7-2 and TRBJ1-2; 9 bases agree with TRBD1. The CDR3 sequence is 14 residues long. Germline CDR1 reads SGHTA; CDR2 reads FQGNSA. Germline trimming cut 4 bases from V and 8 bases from J; bases unmatched to any gene: 8. CDR3 sequence (DNA): TGTGCCAGCAGCTCTGGACAGGGGTGGCGCGGCTACACCTTC. Its protein is CASSSGQGWRGYTF.

The chain is built from TRBV5-1 and TRBJ2-3, with D possibly being TRBD1 (5 bases). The CDR3 consists of 17 residues. The V end lost 1 base, the J end lost 0 bases, and 15 bases lay between the germline ends. Germline CDR1 and CDR2: SGHRS and YFSETQ. CDR3 nucleotides: TGCGCCAGCAGCTTGTATCCCCGCAGGGCTAGCACAGATACGCAGTATTTT. Its translation is CASSLYPRRASTDTQYF.

The chain has TRBV18 and TRBJ1-1; no clear D. The length of the CDR3 is 15 residues. Trimming took off 3 bases at V and 4 bases at J, with 15 bases between the two ends. Germline lookup yields CDR1 KGHSH and CDR2 LQKENI. The CDR3 region has the DNA TGTGCCAGCTCACCTAATTCTCTGGTGAGCACTGAAGCTTTCTTT. This codes for CASSPNSLVSTEAFF.

This chain links TRBV18 with TRBJ1-5; D uncertain. The germline CDR1 and CDR2 sequences are KGHSH and LQKENI. The CDR3 consists of 16 residues. The ends were cut back, 5 bases at V and 3 bases at J, with 17 bases in the middle. CDR3 in DNA: TGTGCCAGCTCATCTCAGAGGGCCAGAACCAATCAGCCCCAGCATTTT. Translated: CASSSQRARTNQPQHF.

Points on this clone: Other nucleotide sequences from this sample produce the same CDR3. The chain employs TRBV5-4 and TRBJ2-3; D possibly corresponds to TRBD2 (5 bases). The V and J ends lost 0 bases and 0 bases respectively, with 8 bases between them. The CDR3 consists of 15 residues. Germline V gene data show CDR1 as SGHNT and CDR2 as YYREEE (reference sequence). The CDR3 reads CASSLGGRSTDTQYF. The CDR3 DNA is TGTGCCAGCAGCTTGGGCGGGCGTAGCACAGATACGCAGTATTTT.

The CDR3 nucleotides read TGCGCCAGCAGCTTGGCCGGGGAGCCCACTGAAGCTTTCTTT. The encoded protein is CASSLAGEPTEAFF. The rearrangement links TRBV5-1 to TRBJ1-1; D is ambiguous. Germline lookup yields CDR1 SGHRS and CDR2 YFSETQ. The germline V and J ends were trimmed by 0 bases and 4 bases, with 10 bases remaining between them. This CDR3 has 14 residues.

About this clone itself: The same CDR3 arises from other DNA sequences in this sample as well. CDR3 region: CASSVGTGGVYGYTF. DNA for the CDR3: TGTGCCAGCAGTGTCGGGACAGGGGGCGTCTACGGCTACACCTTC. The rearrangement joins TRBV6-4 to TRBJ1-2; 12 nucleotides agree with TRBD1. V lost 4 bases, J lost 8 bases, and 8 bases stayed unmatched. CDR1 and CDR2 from the germline V gene are MRHNA and SNTAGT. CDR3 length: 15 residues.

V usage is TRBV28 and J usage is TRBJ2-4; TRBD1 aligns across 10 bases. CDR3 length equals 16 residues. Germline V gene lookup returns CDR1 MDHEN and CDR2 SYDVKM. The V gene end was trimmed by 4 bases and the J gene end by 0 bases; junction bases not matched to a gene: 3. The CDR3 sequence is CASSWGQGIAKNIQYF. Written as DNA, the CDR3 is TGTGCCAGCAGTTGGGGACAGGGGATAGCCAAAAACATTCAGTACTTC. The variable domain in full, completed from reference TRBV28 and TRBJ2-4, reads DVKVTQSSRYLVKRTGEKVFLECVQDMDHENMFWYRQDPGLGLRLIYFSYDVKMKEKGDIPEGYSVSREKKERFSLILESASTNQTSMYLCASSWGQGIAKNIQYFGAGTRLSVL.

The chain uses TRBV5-1 and TRBJ1-1; D may be TRBD1 (6 bases). Per the germline V gene, CDR1 is SGHRS and CDR2 is YFSETQ. The CDR3 covers 14 residues. Trimming took 1 base from V and 0 from J, leaving 7 bases between them. CDR3 sequence (DNA): TGCGCCAGCAGCTTGCGGACAGTGAACACTGAAGCTTTCTTT. Amino acids: CASSLRTVNTEAFF.

V gene TRBV2 combines with J gene TRBJ2-1, with TRBD1 as a possible D gene (6 bases). The CDR3 is 12 residues long. Germline V gene data show CDR1 as SNHLY and CDR2 as FYNNEI. V was clipped by 4 bases and J by 7 bases, with 8 bases between them. CDR3 in amino acids: CASSAQGNEQFF. CDR3 nucleotide sequence: TGTGCCAGCAGTGCTCAGGGGAATGAGCAGTTCTTC.